The clone carrying this T cell receptor (beta chain) turned up a few times. The data stem from a study of T cells after yellow fever vaccination. From the 5' RACE reads, TCRdb called clonotypes with MiXCR, one entry per CDR3 protein. Of about 220,000 distinct CDR3 sequences in the sample, under 3.5% were seen once. The length of the CDR3 is 13 residues. CDR1 SNHLY and CDR2 FYNNEI come from the germline V gene. V lost 4 bases and J lost 7, with 8 bases in between. The specimen comprised CD4+ T cells sorted from PBMCs, sampled 10 days after the yellow fever booster vaccination. This chain links TRBV2 with TRBJ1-6; D gene uncertain. The clonotype originates from a man between 18 and 29 years old who received the YFV17D yellow fever vaccine. The CDR3 loop is CASSGRRNSPLHF. The DNA of the CDR3 is TGTGCCAGCAGTGGGCGGAGGAATTCACCCCTCCACTTT.